The 20 T cell receptor beta chains below come from one sample, sequenced in a study of blood T cell repertoires in COVID-19. Profiled with immunoSEQ multiplex PCR; TCRdb holds only in-frame clones, not every one. Counted here are 190,000 or so clones, 83% occurring once; the ten biggest clones make up under 3.5%. Sequenced: peripheral blood. Receptors originate from a man aged 50 to 60 with active or convalescent COVID-19.

The chain couples TRBV20-1 to TRBJ2-3, with 8 bases aligning to TRBD1. J was trimmed by 0 bases and V by 3 bases; bases with no gene match: 14. This CDR3 is built from 18 residues. Per germline, CDR1 DFQATT and CDR2 SNEGSKA (reference sequence). The chain's CDR3 is CSASLGRTGGGSTDTQYF. The CDR3 DNA follows: TGCAGTGCTAGTTTGGGAAGAACAGGGGGAGGAAGCACAGATACGCAGTATTTT.

This sequence joins TRBV19 and TRBJ1-5; possible D gene TRBD1, 5 bases. The V and J ends lost 7 bases and 4 bases respectively, with 17 bases between them. The CDR3 loop spans 15 amino acids. CDR1 and CDR2 from the germline V gene are LNHDA and SQIVND (reference sequence). CDR3 sequence reads: CASTVWGSLNQPQHF. DNA of the CDR3: TGTGCCAGTACGGTCTGGGGCAGTCTAAATCAGCCCCAGCATTTT.

This clone showed up just a few times. This rearrangement joins TRBV14 to TRBJ1-2, with TRBD1 matching 7 bases. The CDR3 length is 16 residues. In germline, CDR1 is SGHDN, CDR2 FVKESK. Germline trimming cut 1 base from V and 4 bases from J; bases unmatched to any gene: 9. CDR3 nucleotide sequence: TGTGCCAGCAGCCAAGGGGCCTCGGACAGGATCTATGGCTACACCTTC. The encoded protein is CASSQGASDRIYGYTF.

V is TRBV3-1 (or the pseudogene TRBV3-2) and J is TRBJ1-2; weak D call: TRBD1 (6 bases). V dropped 5 bases and J dropped 4 bases, with 8 bases sitting between them. The V gene's germline CDR1 is LGHDT and CDR2 YNNKEL (reference sequence). The CDR3 contains 12 residues. The CDR3 loop is CASSAQGYGYTF. In DNA, the CDR3 is TGTGCCAGCAGCGCACAGGGCTATGGCTACACCTTC.

To note about this clone: Other DNA sequences in this sample translate to the same CDR3. This rearrangement joins TRBV5-1 to TRBJ1-5; 9 positions match TRBD1. The CDR3 is 14 amino acids. Germline V gene lookup returns CDR1 SGHRS and CDR2 YFSETQ. V shed 0 bases and J 5 bases; nucleotides not matched to a gene: 0. This CDR3 reads CASSLGQGDQPQHF. For the CDR3, the DNA is TGCGCCAGCAGCTTGGGACAGGGGGATCAGCCCCAGCATTTT.

The chain joins TRBV27 to TRBJ2-1; D perhaps matches TRBD2 (5 bases). CDR1 MNHEY and CDR2 SMNVEV come from the germline V gene (reference sequence). V shed 5 bases and J shed 0 bases, with 14 bases lying between them. The CDR3 totals 16 residues. CDR3: CASSLPPGSSYNEQFF. DNA for the CDR3: TGTGCCAGCAGTCTCCCTCCGGGATCCTCCTACAATGAGCAGTTCTTC.

The genes are TRBV11-1 and TRBJ1-2; TRBD1 is a possible D gene (5 bases). This CDR3 region has 16 residues. Trimming removed 5 bases at V and 2 bases at J, with 18 bases between. Germline V CDR1 and CDR2: SGHAT, FQDESV (reference sequence). DNA of the CDR3: TGTGCCAGCAGCAAAAGGGCTGGACATCCAAACTATGGCTACACCTTC. Amino acid sequence: CASSKRAGHPNYGYTF.

The rearrangement uses TRBV29-1 and TRBJ2-5; 9 bases agree with TRBD2. Unmatched junction bases numbered 9, after V lost 6 bases and J lost 4 bases. Germline V lookup: CDR1 SQVTM, CDR2 ANQGSEA. This CDR3 is 14 amino acids long. CDR3 residues: CSVEISGGGETQYF. DNA of the CDR3: TGCAGCGTGGAAATTAGCGGGGGAGGAGAGACCCAGTACTTC.

This sequence joins TRBV19 and TRBJ1-2, with 10 bases aligning to TRBD1. This CDR3 region has 15 residues. Germline assignment: CDR1 LNHDA and CDR2 SQIVND (reference sequence). J was trimmed by 8 bases and V by 10 bases; bases with no gene match: 16. Written as DNA, the CDR3 is TGTGCCACCTCACGTCCCGGGACAGGGGTACTCGGCTACACCTTC. Translated, it gives CATSRPGTGVLGYTF.

The rearrangement joins TRBV4-2 to TRBJ2-5, with D perhaps matching TRBD2 (7 bases). Trimming pared 3 bases from V and 1 base from J, leaving 9 bases between. The germline V gene encodes CDR1 LGHNA and CDR2 YNFKEQ. The CDR3 extends over 14 amino acids. The CDR3 nucleotides read TGTGCCAGCAGCCAGGGGGGGGCCCAAGAGACCCAGTACTTC. It is translated as CASSQGGAQETQYF.

The J gene is TRBJ2-7, the V gene TRBV18; 11 positions agree with TRBD1. Unmatched junction bases numbered 7, after V lost 6 bases and J lost 3 bases. The CDR3 runs to 15 residues. The germline gives CDR1 KGHSH, CDR2 LQKENI. CDR3 coding DNA: TGTGCCAGCTCCCCCGGACAGGGGGCAGGCTACGAGCAGTACTTC. Residues: CASSPGQGAGYEQYF.

The V and J genes are TRBV24-1 and TRBJ2-3; TRBD2 agrees at 12 bases. This CDR3 is built from 21 residues. Germline V lookup: CDR1 KGHDR, CDR2 SFDVKD. V was clipped by 3 bases and J by 5 bases; unmatched bases: 20. CDR3 region: CATSDPPVSSGGAHVRDTQYF. The CDR3 nucleotides are TGTGCCACCAGTGATCCCCCCGTATCTAGCGGGGGGGCCCACGTGAGAGATACGCAGTATTTT.

The J gene is TRBJ2-6, the V gene TRBV30; D is undetermined. V lost 5 bases and J lost 2, with 10 bases in between. CDR3 length: 14 residues. From germline, CDR1 is GTSNPN and CDR2 SVGIG (reference sequence). CDR3 loop: CAWAVETGANVLTF. The CDR3 DNA reads as TGTGCCTGGGCGGTGGAGACTGGGGCCAACGTCCTGACTTTC.

CDR3 coding DNA: TGCGCCAGCAGCTGGACAGCCGGAATGTCCTACGAGCAGTACTTC. The encoded protein is CASSWTAGMSYEQYF. The rearrangement links TRBV5-1 to TRBJ2-7; D possibly corresponds to TRBD1 (6 bases). The germline V gene has CDR1 SGHRS and CDR2 YFSETQ. The CDR3 loop spans 15 amino acids. Trimming shortened V by 3 bases and J by 1 base, and 14 bases separated the two germline ends.

The chain links TRBV7-9 to TRBJ1-1; 11 bases map to TRBD1. Trimming took 6 bases from V and 11 from J; bases not matched to a gene: 17. CDR1 and CDR2 from the germline V gene are SEHNR and FQNEAQ (reference sequence). CDR3 length: 16 amino acids. CDR3 coding DNA: TGTGCCAGCAGTGTACCCGTTGGACAGGGGGCTGGATGGGCTTTCTTT. Its translation: CASSVPVGQGAGWAFF.

The V call is TRBV24-1, the J call TRBJ1-2, with 9 bases matching TRBD1. CDR3 size: 14 residues. The V gene end was trimmed by 5 bases and the J gene end by 5 bases; junction bases not matched to a gene: 5. Germline CDR1 KGHDR, CDR2 SFDVKD. CDR3 loop: CATSGGQGIYGYTF. CDR3 coding DNA: TGTGCCACCAGTGGCGGACAGGGGATTTATGGCTACACCTTC.

The CDR3 DNA is TGTGCCAGCAGCTTAGAAGGGACAGGGGGCAACGAGCAGTACTTC. Protein: CASSLEGTGGNEQYF. The chain combines TRBV11-3 with TRBJ2-7, with 12 bases aligning to TRBD1. V was clipped by 0 bases and J by 5 bases; unmatched bases: 2. The CDR3 runs 15 residues. The germline V gene has CDR1 SGHNT and CDR2 YENEEA.

This clone was counted a few times. The chain employs TRBV18 and TRBJ1-5; 10 bases are a match to TRBD1. This CDR3 is 18 amino acids long. The germline V gene encodes CDR1 KGHSH and CDR2 LQKENI. V was pared by 3 bases and J by 4 bases, with 12 bases of the junction left unmatched. CDR3 nucleotide sequence: TGTGCCAGCTCACCGTCGGGTTTTGGGACAGGGGTGAATCAGCCCCAGCATTTT. Its protein is CASSPSGFGTGVNQPQHF.

This clone turned up a few times. The rearrangement joins TRBV10-1 to TRBJ2-5; 8 nucleotides line up with TRBD1. Unmatched junction bases numbered 2, after V lost 9 bases and J lost 2 bases. Germline assignment: CDR1 WNHNN and CDR2 SYGVQD (reference sequence). This CDR3 has 12 amino acids. The CDR3 region has the DNA TGCGCCAGGAGACAGGGGCAAGAGACCCAGTACTTC. Translated: CARRQGQETQYF.

J is TRBJ1-2 and V is TRBV12-3 or TRBV12-4, with TRBD1 as a possible D gene (5 bases). The CDR3 spans 13 residues. V lost 1 base, J lost 7 bases, and 10 bases lay in between. CDR3 loop: CASSLGGTGGYTF. In DNA form, the CDR3 reads TGTGCCAGCAGTTTAGGAGGGACTGGTGGCTACACCTTC.